Reported below is one T cell receptor beta chain. This clone was picked up many times. Its specific antigen is unknown. No clone much larger than this one lies a single base away; base qualities are absent. The time point label, as the study defines it: week 23, last vaccination. A 20-mer mutant IDH1 peptide at 300 micrograms in Montanide made up each vaccine dose, which was injected subcutaneously together with topical imiquimod. All donors had newly diagnosed IDH1-mutant astrocytomas of WHO grade 3 or 4 that showed loss of nuclear ATRX. The samples were drawn from NOA16, a multicentre, single-arm, open-label phase I trial in Germany that tested a mutant IDH1 peptide vaccine in humans for the first time. Genomic DNA for TCRB sequencing was extracted from EDTA blood using the DNeasy Blood and Tissue Kit. The library relied on the immunoSEQ multiplex PCR assay. Following the manufacturer's protocol, the hsTCRB Kit was used to amplify rearranged TCR beta chain sequences. An Illumina MiSeq was used to sequence the TCRB libraries. The authors' analysis ran thus. Demultiplexing, trimming and gene mapping were performed with the kit vendor's proprietary platform. The immuneACCESS repertoire file appears here via TCRdb, limited to in-frame rearrangements. These files lack a portion of the clones; in checked studies, under half of the deficit traces to unresolved V genes, and the cause of the others is not known. That table supplies the V and J calls and clone size; D and trimming were determined from the DNA. This sample comprises roughly 52,000 clones, 75% to 85% of them detected only once. The ten largest clones represent 5% to 7.5% of the sample.

This sample is part of a study of a mutant IDH1 vaccine in newly diagnosed glioma (dated by TCRdb to about 2021). With respect to the entire study: Patients were given eight vaccinations, in weeks 1, 3, 5, 7, 11, 15, 19 and 23, which matched visits V03 through V10. Peripheral blood samples were drawn at six visits, namely V03 (baseline), V05, V07, V10, V12 and V13. Vaccination was initiated 4-6 weeks after radiotherapy alone, or concurrently with temozolomide cycles in the chemotherapy-containing groups. Of the roughly 32 treated patients, around 62% were male and approximately 38% were female, and a mean age of around 40 years was recorded. Longitudinal TCRB deep sequencing was done for some 25 treated patients, wherever samples were available for exploratory analyses. Before enrollment, patients had received standard therapy of radiotherapy alone, temozolomide alone, or radiochemotherapy with temozolomide; most received the combination. The paper's findings and limits, for the study overall: Pseudoprogression seemed to be unrelated to changes in the top peripheral T cell clonotypes found by TCRB sequencing. PBMC samples for TCRB deep sequencing were selected based on availability. The authors noted that analyses of patient blood samples could not be reproduced because of sample limitations. Immune responses induced by the vaccine were seen in roughly 95% of patients across multiple MHC alleles.

This specimen consisted of PBMCs, obtained from a glioma patient whose treatment included an IDH1 peptide vaccine. This clonotype was obtained from a middle-aged man with glioma.

Here is the DNA: TGTGCCAGCAAAGACACCTACTCGAACACCGGGGAGCTGTTTTTT. It encodes CASKDTYSNTGELFF. The chain was built from TRBV2 and TRBJ2-2, with no D gene named confidently. The trim is 7 bases for V and 0 bases for J, with a gap of 12 bases between the germline ends. Reading the germline V gene gives CDR1 SNHLY and CDR2 FYNNEI. Its CDR3 holds 15 amino acids, cysteine through phenylalanine. This entry keeps only the CDR3 DNA: 45 bases, framed from base 1.